This is a list of T cell receptor beta chains from one sample in a study of blood T cell repertoires in COVID-19. Data came from immunoSEQ multiplex PCR; TCRdb stores just in-frame clones and leaves some out. The sample yields some 460,000 clones, around 90% seen once. Input material: PBMCs or T cells enriched from blood (not recorded which). The receptors stem from a woman aged 18-29 years with acute COVID-19. The CDR3 runs from the conserved cysteine through the conserved F or W. The D gene is left open where the match is weak. Size values are once, few and many counts, or a class for expanded clones, and some rows have none.

d_call clone_size j_call cdr3_length v_call cdr3_aa cdr3_nt
TRBD1 - TRBJ1-2 19 TRBV3-1/TRBV3-2 CASSQEGGGDRGPDYGYTF TGTGCCAGCAGCCAAGAAGGAGGAGGGGACAGGGGTCCGGACTATGGCTACACCTTC
TRBD1 - TRBJ2-7 15 TRBV5-6 CASSLGGQGRNEQYF TGTGCCAGCAGCTTGGGGGGACAGGGTCGGAACGAGCAGTACTTC
- - TRBJ2-7 14 TRBV27 CATKLGTSSYEQYF TGTGCCACCAAGCTCGGGACAAGCTCCTACGAGCAGTACTTC
- - TRBJ1-1 17 TRBV5-1 CASSLQGVSSPTTEAFF TGCGCCAGTTCACTGCAGGGTGTATCGAGTCCGACCACTGAAGCTTTCTTT
- few TRBJ2-3 14 TRBV3-1/TRBV3-2 CASSQDWGLSPQYF TGTGCCAGCAGCCAAGACTGGGGACTGTCCCCGCAGTATTTT
- - TRBJ2-7 15 TRBV12-5 CASGLDAPRGSEQYF TGTGCTAGTGGTTTGGATGCCCCCCGGGGGAGCGAGCAGTACTTC
- - TRBJ2-5 16 TRBV7-2 CASSSISPGGGETQYF TGTGCCAGCAGCTCCATTTCTCCGGGGGGCGGAGAGACCCAGTACTTC
- - TRBJ2-1 14 TRBV10-1 CASTQGRLGNEQFF TGCGCCAGCACGCAGGGTAGGCTGGGGAATGAGCAGTTCTTC
- once TRBJ2-3 14 TRBV19 CASSRGLSTDTQYF TGTGCCAGTAGTCGGGGACTCTCTACAGATACGCAGTATTTT
- - TRBJ2-7 14 TRBV27 CASSFPPGKGEQYF TGTGCCAGCAGTTTTCCGCCAGGGAAAGGCGAGCAGTACTTC
- - TRBJ1-1 13 TRBV29-1 CSVDRPDGTEAFF TGCAGCGTTGACAGGCCTGATGGCACTGAAGCTTTCTTT
TRBD2 - TRBJ2-1 15 TRBV3-1/TRBV3-2 CASSRGGGISNEQFF TGTGCCAGCAGCCGCGGGGGGGGGATTTCCAATGAGCAGTTCTTC
TRBD1 - TRBJ1-4 13 TRBV5-4 CASTNQGGEKLFF TGTGCCAGCACCAACCAGGGGGGCGAAAAACTGTTTTTT
TRBD1 - TRBJ1-5 16 TRBV10-1 CASSEERQGLNQPQHF TGCGCCAGCAGTGAGGAGAGACAGGGGCTTAATCAGCCCCAGCATTTT
TRBD1 - TRBJ2-5 15 TRBV14 CASSQNRGVSETQYF TGTGCCAGCAGCCAAAACAGGGGAGTGAGCGAGACCCAGTACTTC
- - TRBJ1-4 13 TRBV3-1/TRBV3-2 CASSGQGNEKLFF TGTGCCAGCAGCGGGCAGGGCAATGAAAAACTGTTTTTT
TRBD2 - TRBJ2-7 14 TRBV2 CASRALTSGSEQYF TGTGCCAGCAGAGCGTTGACTAGCGGGAGCGAGCAGTACTTC
TRBD2 many TRBJ2-7 15 TRBV15 CATSRDRAGGDEQYF TGTGCCACCAGCAGAGATCGGGCGGGGGGCGACGAGCAGTACTTC
- - TRBJ2-1 15 TRBV4-1 CASSQVQGVYNEQFF TGCGCCAGCAGCCAAGTCCAAGGGGTCTACAATGAGCAGTTCTTC
TRBD1 once TRBJ2-7 15 TRBV7-9 CASSLPDRFAYEQYF TGTGCCAGCAGCTTACCGGACAGGTTTGCCTACGAGCAGTACTTC
TRBD1 - TRBJ1-3 15 TRBV9 CASSTQGLGGNTIYF TGTGCCAGCAGCACACAGGGGTTGGGGGGAAACACCATATATTTT
- - TRBJ2-1 15 TRBV30 CAWGLGQAEMNEQFF TGTGCCTGGGGGTTGGGGCAGGCGGAAATGAATGAGCAGTTCTTC
TRBD2 - TRBJ2-7 12 TRBV20-1 CSASSGRSEQYF TGCAGTGCTAGTAGCGGGAGATCCGAGCAGTACTTC
TRBD2 - TRBJ2-5 14 TRBV19 CASTAGRAEKTQYF TGTGCCAGTACCGCCGGGAGGGCCGAGAAGACCCAGTACTTC
TRBD1 - TRBJ1-5 13 TRBV30 CAWSRGPNQPQHF TGTGCCTGGAGTAGGGGGCCCAATCAGCCCCAGCATTTT
TRBD1 - TRBJ1-2 18 TRBV3-1/TRBV3-2 CASSQVLQGARGNYGYTF TGTGCCAGCAGCCAAGTATTACAGGGGGCTCGAGGTAACTATGGCTACACCTTC
TRBD1 - TRBJ2-7 17 TRBV6-2/TRBV6-3 CASSYGTGQAGPYEQYF TGTGCCAGCAGTTATGGCACTGGACAGGCCGGGCCCTACGAGCAGTACTTC
TRBD1 - TRBJ1-4 15 TRBV4-3 CASSQDWTGDEKLFF TGCGCCAGCAGCCAAGACTGGACAGGGGATGAAAAACTGTTTTTT
TRBD1 - TRBJ2-1 16 TRBV15 CATSRVFGTGQIGQFF TGTGCCACCAGCAGGGTATTCGGGACAGGCCAGATTGGGCAGTTCTTC
TRBD1 - TRBJ1-4 16 TRBV19 CASSPGQGATNEKLFF TGTGCCAGTAGTCCGGGACAGGGGGCAACTAATGAAAAACTGTTTTTT
- - TRBJ1-5 15 TRBV7-3 CASSRRGASNQPQHF TGTGCCAGCAGCCGCCGGGGGGCTAGCAATCAGCCCCAGCATTTT
- - TRBJ2-5 17 TRBV3-1/TRBV3-2 CASSQATRLTFQETQYF TGTGCCAGCAGCCAGGCGACTAGACTAACTTTCCAAGAGACCCAGTACTTC
- - TRBJ1-4 14 TRBV7-2 CASSELTVGEKLFF TGTGCCAGCAGCGAACTCACGGTCGGTGAAAAACTGTTTTTT
TRBD1 - TRBJ1-4 14 TRBV5-5 CASSPTGANEKLFF TGTGCCAGCAGCCCGACAGGGGCTAATGAAAAACTGTTTTTT
TRBD1 - TRBJ1-5 16 TRBV10-3 CAISDPTDREHQPQHF TGTGCCATCAGTGATCCCACGGACAGGGAACATCAGCCCCAGCATTTT
- - TRBJ2-3 14 TRBV10-1 CASSLEQKRDTQYF TGCGCCAGCAGTCTGGAGCAGAAAAGGGATACGCAGTATTTT
TRBD2 - TRBJ2-5 13 TRBV2 CASKGLAGETQYF TGTGCCAGCAAGGGACTAGCAGGAGAGACCCAGTACTTC
- - TRBJ1-4 13 TRBV29-1 CSVSYRADEKLFF TGCAGCGTTTCCTACAGGGCTGATGAAAAACTGTTTTTT
- - TRBJ1-6 17 TRBV9 CASSPHPGGSYNSPLHF TGTGCCAGCAGCCCCCACCCCGGAGGCTCCTATAATTCACCCCTCCACTTT
- - TRBJ1-6 16 TRBV7-6 CASSFRAGSYNSPLHF TGTGCCAGCAGCTTCCGGGCGGGGTCCTATAATTCACCCCTCCACTTT
TRBD2 - TRBJ2-3 15 TRBV11-2 CASSIPGLAVDTQYF TGTGCCAGCAGCATCCCGGGACTAGCCGTGGATACGCAGTATTTT
TRBD2 - TRBJ2-5 15 TRBV24-1 CATSDWGRAGETQYF TGTGCCACCAGTGATTGGGGGAGGGCTGGAGAGACCCAGTACTTC
- - TRBJ1-5 16 TRBV4-1 CASSQGSARQGQPQHF TGCGCCAGCAGCCAAGGAAGTGCTCGGCAGGGACAGCCCCAGCATTTT
- - TRBJ1-2 15 TRBV3-1/TRBV3-2 CASSQVLGGPHGYTF TGTGCCAGCAGCCAAGTGCTAGGGGGTCCGCATGGCTACACCTTC
TRBD1 - TRBJ2-7 15 TRBV28 CASSSPGTGINEQYF TGTGCCAGCAGTTCCCCCGGGACAGGAATCAACGAGCAGTACTTC
- - TRBJ1-1 15 TRBV5-1 CASSFQGGSFTEAFF TGCGCCAGCAGCTTCCAGGGAGGGAGTTTCACTGAAGCTTTCTTT
- - TRBJ1-5 14 TRBV6-6 CASSYGSGVQPQHF TGTGCCAGCAGTTACGGTTCGGGGGTCCAGCCCCAGCATTTT
- once TRBJ2-5 16 TRBV28 CASSLPPRRGWETQYF TGTGCCAGCAGTCTACCCCCCCGGCGGGGATGGGAGACCCAGTACTTC
TRBD2 - TRBJ2-7 15 TRBV14 CASSQDLGLAGEQYF TGTGCCAGCAGCCAAGATCTGGGACTAGCGGGAGAGCAGTACTTC
TRBD1 few TRBJ2-3 14 TRBV5-1 CASSNGQGPDTQYF TGCGCCAGCAGCAATGGACAGGGCCCAGATACGCAGTATTTT
TRBD1 once TRBJ2-7 15 TRBV28 CASSFVRDRGHEQYF TGTGCCAGCAGTTTTGTGCGGGACAGGGGACACGAGCAGTACTTC
- - TRBJ2-3 13 TRBV11-2 CASSSLVTDTQYF TGTGCCAGCAGCTCCTTAGTGACAGATACGCAGTATTTT
- - TRBJ1-1 14 TRBV6-5 CAYRRGIMNTEAFF TGTGCTTACAGGAGGGGTATTATGAACACTGAAGCTTTCTTT
- - TRBJ2-3 16 TRBV7-7 CASSLGGDPSTDTQYF TGTGCCAGCAGCTTAGGAGGCGACCCTAGCACAGATACGCAGTATTTT
- few TRBJ1-1 11 TRBV5-1 CASLSSTEAFF TGCGCCAGCCTTTCGAGCACTGAAGCTTTCTTT
- - TRBJ1-5 13 TRBV7-6 CASSQGPNQPQHF TGTGCCAGCAGCCAGGGGCCGAATCAGCCCCAGCATTTT
- - TRBJ2-5 11 TRBV27 CASSWSGTQYF TGTGCCAGCAGTTGGAGTGGGACCCAGTACTTC
TRBD2 - TRBJ2-3 17 TRBV19 CASSIAGLAGKTDTQYF TGTGCCAGTAGTATAGCTGGACTAGCGGGGAAAACAGATACGCAGTATTTT
TRBD1 - TRBJ1-1 15 TRBV4-1 CASSQGQGAGTEAFF TGCGCCAGCAGCCAAGGTCAGGGGGCGGGCACTGAAGCTTTCTTT